A selection of T cell receptor beta chains follows, all from one sample in a study of blood T cells in healthy people across ages. One entry per CDR3 protein, called by TCRdb with MiXCR from the 5' RACE reads. The top ten clones hold more than 6% of a sample with roughly 1,700,000 distinct CDR3 sequences, about 28% of them seen once. The sample consisted of blood. The source of these receptors is a woman in her 30s in good health. The CDR3 runs from the conserved cysteine through the conserved F or W. A D gene is named only where the DNA matches it firmly. Only part of the rows carry a size: once, few, many, or a class if the clone is expanded.

size	J	V	D	DNA	CDR3
many	TRBJ2-7	TRBV20-1	-	TGCAGTGCCACCGCTAGCGAGCAGTACTTC	CSATASEQYF
few	TRBJ2-5	TRBV7-9	-	TGTGCCAGCACCCCCGACCAGGTTCAAGAGACCCAGTACTTC	CASTPDQVQETQYF
few	TRBJ2-7	TRBV4-1	TRBD1	TGCGCCAGCAGCCAAAAGAGGGACAGGTCGGGCGAGCAGTACTTC	CASSQKRDRSGEQYF
-	TRBJ2-1	TRBV7-2	-	TGTGCCAGCGACTTGGACTACAATGAGCAGTTCTTC	CASDLDYNEQFF
-	TRBJ1-5	TRBV6-2/TRBV6-3	TRBD1	TGTGCAACCAGATTCGGGGACAGGGCAGCTCAGCCCCAGCATTTT	CATRFGDRAAQPQHF
-	TRBJ1-4	TRBV6-6	-	TGTGCCAGCAGTTACTCTCGCCTACAGGGCCCTAATGAAAAACTGTTTTTT	CASSYSRLQGPNEKLFF
-	TRBJ1-1	TRBV9	-	TGTGCCAGCAGCGCGGGACAAATGAACACTGAAGCTTTCTTT	CASSAGQMNTEAFF
-	TRBJ2-1	TRBV7-4	-	TGTGCCAGCAGCTTAGTTACTACCAATGAGCAGTTCTTC	CASSLVTTNEQFF
-	TRBJ2-5	TRBV2	-	TGTGCCAGCAGTGAGTGGGGGGCAGTAGGAGAGACCCAGTACTTC	CASSEWGAVGETQYF
-	TRBJ2-5	TRBV11-2	-	TGTGCCAGCAGCCCGGTAGCGCCAGAGACCCAGTACTTC	CASSPVAPETQYF
-	TRBJ2-3	TRBV6-1	TRBD2	TGTGCCAGCAGTGAAGCAAGGCTAGCGGGCCCTAGCACAGATACGCAGTATTTT	CASSEARLAGPSTDTQYF
many	TRBJ2-5	TRBV27	TRBD2	TGTGCCAGCAAAGCGGGGGCGTACCAAGAGACCCAGTACTTC	CASKAGAYQETQYF
-	TRBJ2-4	TRBV5-1	-	TGCGCCAGCAGTTCCGGGGAACCCCAGTACTTC	CASSSGEPQYF
few	TRBJ1-2	TRBV27	-	TGTGCCAGCAGTTTGTCGGGGGTAACGGGCTATGGCTACACCTTC	CASSLSGVTGYGYTF
-	TRBJ2-7	TRBV9	-	TGTGCCAGCAGCGCAGAGCGGGCCCCGCACTACGAGCAGTACTTC	CASSAERAPHYEQYF
-	TRBJ2-1	TRBV29-1	TRBD2	TGCAGCGTTGGTGCGGGAGTGGGAGATGAGCAGTTCTTC	CSVGAGVGDEQFF
-	TRBJ1-3	TRBV6-5	-	TGCGCCAGCAGTTACGCCGGGACGCCTGGAAACACCATATATTTT	CASSYAGTPGNTIYF
-	TRBJ1-1	TRBV3-1	-	TGTGCCAGCAGCCAAGGGGAAGGCGGGAGGGGAGCTTTCTTT	CASSQGEGGRGAFF
-	TRBJ1-6	TRBV12-3/TRBV12-4	-	TGTGCCAGCAGTCAAAGGCGGGGCGCGGCACCCCTCCACTTT	CASSQRRGAAPLHF
few	TRBJ2-6	TRBV7-2	-	TGTGCCAGCAGCTGGGACCCCCAGGCCGACGTCCTGACTTTC	CASSWDPQADVLTF
-	TRBJ2-5	TRBV15	-	TGTGCCACCAGCAGAGATCGGGGAGGAGGGACGGAGAACCAAGAGACCCAGTACTTC	CATSRDRGGGTENQETQYF
-	TRBJ1-4	TRBV6-6	-	TGTGCCAGCAGTTACAGGGCTGGTGAAAAACTGTTTTTT	CASSYRAGEKLFF